This entry lists 20 T cell receptor beta chains sequenced from one sample in a study of blood T cell repertoires in COVID-19 (dated by TCRdb to 2020 to 2021). Library preparation employed the immunoSEQ multiplex PCR assay. TCRdb took this table from immuneACCESS and kept in-frame rearrangements with V and J called. Such tables lack part of the clones; where checked against another copy, unresolved V genes explain under half of the gap, and the rest is unexplained. Recorded for this sample are about 180,000 clones; roughly nine tenths of them occurred a single time. Of the sample, 1.5% to 2% falls within the top ten clones. Sequenced material: peripheral blood. The receptors shown here come from a man between 18 and 29 years old who had recovered from COVID-19.

The chain carries TRBV6-6 and TRBJ2-7, with a possible D match to TRBD1 (6 bases). V was shortened by 2 bases and J by 5 bases, with 13 bases between the two germline ends. Germline CDR1 MNHNY, CDR2 SVGAGI (reference sequence). This CDR3 spans 14 amino acids. CDR3 protein: CASSYITGLNEQYF. CDR3 coding DNA: TGTGCCAGCAGTTACATCACAGGGCTAAACGAGCAGTACTTC.

This chain uses TRBV7-8 with TRBJ2-7; TRBD2 matches at 13 bases. The CDR3 totals 15 residues. Looked up from germline, CDR1 is SGHVS and CDR2 is FQNEAQ. The V segment lost 5 bases and the J segment 4 bases; nucleotides outside the gene matches: 5. The CDR3 DNA follows: TGTGCCAGCAGCCTTGGGACTAGCGGGACGTACGAGCAGTACTTC. Encoded protein: CASSLGTSGTYEQYF.

The J gene is TRBJ1-2, the V gene TRBV7-9, with 10 bases lining up with TRBD1. CDR1 and CDR2 from the germline V gene are SEHNR and FQNEAQ (reference sequence). This CDR3 contains 15 residues. Losses at the gene ends were 4 bases for V and 3 bases for J; bases not matched to a gene: 5. The CDR3 DNA reads TGTGCCAGCAGCTCAAGACAGGGGGCCGACTATGGCTACACCTTC. Its translation: CASSSRQGADYGYTF.

The chain recombines TRBV7-9 with TRBJ1-2, with D possibly matching TRBD1 (6 bases). The V gene lost 5 bases and the J gene lost 8 bases, with 12 bases spanning the gap. Germline CDR1 reads SEHNR; CDR2 reads FQNEAQ (reference sequence). This CDR3 is built from 12 residues. The CDR3: CASSPPQGGYTF. CDR3 DNA sequence: TGTGCCAGCAGCCCTCCCCAGGGGGGCTACACCTTC.

The V call is TRBV19, the J call TRBJ2-4; 12 bases map to TRBD1. J gave up 3 bases and V 5 bases, and 5 bases lay outside the gene matches. CDR3 size: 16 residues. Germline V gives CDR1 LNHDA, CDR2 SQIVND (reference sequence). The CDR3 loop reads CASSGTGGAGKNIQYF. The DNA of the CDR3 is TGTGCCAGTAGTGGGACAGGGGGCGCGGGCAAAAACATTCAGTACTTC. Based on the CDR3 plus reference TRBV19 and TRBJ2-4, the full variable domain is DGGITQSPKYLFRKEGQNVTLSCEQNLNHDAMYWYRQDPGQGLRLIYYSQIVNDFQKGDIAEGYSVSREKKESFPLTVTSAQKNPTAFYLCASSGTGGAGKNIQYFGAGTRLSVL.

V usage is TRBV2 and J usage is TRBJ1-1; TRBD1 aligns across 7 bases. The ends lost 4 bases at V and 3 bases at J; junction bases unmatched: 5. The CDR3 contains 14 residues. The V gene's germline CDR1 is SNHLY and CDR2 FYNNEI. CDR3 sequence: CASSGQGGDTEAFF. DNA of the CDR3: TGTGCCAGCAGTGGACAGGGTGGGGACACTGAAGCTTTCTTT.

This clone has just one count. The DNA for the CDR3 is TGCGCCAGCAGCTCCGGGGGGGGCGCTGGCCCCTACAATGAGCAGTTCTTC. This encodes CASSSGGGAGPYNEQFF. The chain has TRBV5-1 and TRBJ2-1, with 8 bases matching TRBD2. J gave up 2 bases and V 3 bases, and 10 bases lay outside the gene matches. CDR3 length equals 17 residues. Per the germline V gene, CDR1 is SGHRS and CDR2 is YFSETQ.

V gene TRBV7-8 combines with J gene TRBJ1-5; TRBD1 matches 12 bases. The trim removed 2 bases at V and 0 bases at J, leaving 5 bases unmatched. This CDR3 comprises 18 residues. Germline V gene data show CDR1 as SGHVS and CDR2 as FQNEAQ. The CDR3 sequence: CASSLIGTGGYSNQPQHF. For the CDR3, the DNA is TGTGCCAGCAGCTTAATTGGGACAGGGGGCTATAGCAATCAGCCCCAGCATTTT.

This chain joins TRBV5-1 and TRBJ2-5; D might be TRBD1 (7 bases). The CDR3 is 16 amino acids. The germline V and J ends were trimmed by 4 bases and 3 bases, with 19 bases remaining between them. CDR1 and CDR2 from the germline V gene are SGHRS and YFSETQ. This CDR3 is CASSPAAGGPEETQYF. CDR3 sequence (DNA): TGCGCCAGCAGCCCCGCCGCAGGGGGGCCAGAAGAGACCCAGTACTTC.

This chain joins TRBV5-8 and TRBJ2-3; 9 bases are a match to TRBD1. The CDR3 length is 15 residues. Germline CDR1 is SGHTS and CDR2 is YDEGEE. V shed 4 bases, J shed 0 bases, and the junction held 3 bases outside the gene matches. CDR3 coding DNA: TGTGCCAGCAGCCGGGACAGGGCAAGCACAGATACGCAGTATTTT. Residues: CASSRDRASTDTQYF.

The chain couples TRBV7-2 to TRBJ2-7, with TRBD1 as a possible D gene (7 bases). The CDR3 consists of 14 residues. Looked up from germline, CDR1 is SGHTA and CDR2 is FQGNSA. V lost 5 bases and J lost 2, with 13 bases in between. CDR3 bases: TGTGCCAGCAGCGACCAGGGGGGACCCTACGAGCAGTACTTC. It specifies CASSDQGGPYEQYF.

This chain connects TRBV10-3 to TRBJ1-1; no firm D call. Germline V lookup: CDR1 ENHRY, CDR2 SYGVKD. V lost 0 bases, J lost 6 bases, and 8 bases lay in between. This CDR3 is built from 13 residues. The CDR3 DNA reads TGTGCCATCAGTGAGTCGAGTAGTGCTGAAGCTTTCTTT. Protein: CAISESSSAEAFF.

This clone was counted a single time. The chain combines TRBV11-3 with TRBJ2-2; no firm D call. The germline V gene encodes CDR1 SGHNT and CDR2 YENEEA. The CDR3 extends over 12 amino acids. V was cut by 5 bases and J by 5 bases, with 6 bases left in between. CDR3 region: CASSPTTGELFF. The DNA for the CDR3 is TGTGCCAGCAGCCCCACAACCGGGGAGCTGTTTTTT.

In DNA, the CDR3 is TGTGCCAGCTCACCACTAGCGGGGAGCTCTGGGGCCAACGTCCTGACTTTC. The encoded protein is CASSPLAGSSGANVLTF. The V call is TRBV18, the J call TRBJ2-6; 8 nucleotides match TRBD2. Germline trimming cut 1 base from V and 0 bases from J; bases unmatched to any gene: 2. CDR3 length: 17 residues. Germline loops: CDR1 KGHSH, CDR2 LQKENI. Supplemented by reference TRBV18 and TRBJ2-6, the full variable domain reads NAGVMQNPRHLVRRRGQEARLRCSPMKGHSHVYWYRQLPEEGLKFMVYLQKENIIDESGMPKERFSAEFPKEGPSILRIQQVVRGDSAAYFCASSPLAGSSGANVLTFGAGSRLTVL.

The chain has TRBV5-5 and TRBJ1-2, with 9 bases that match TRBD1. V lost 0 bases, J lost 4 bases, and 10 bases stayed unmatched. The CDR3 covers 17 residues. From germline, CDR1 is SGHKS and CDR2 YYEKEE (reference sequence). Written as DNA, the CDR3 is TGTGCCAGCAGCTTGGGGCCCTTTGGGACAGGGATCTATGGCTACACCTTC. Translating gives CASSLGPFGTGIYGYTF.

This chain uses TRBV7-2 with TRBJ1-5; 9 bases fit TRBD1. Trimming took 5 bases from V and 7 from J; bases not matched to a gene: 15. Germline lookup yields CDR1 SGHTA and CDR2 FQGNSA. The CDR3 spans 17 residues. The CDR3 reads CASSPRGDRELGQPQHF. Here the CDR3 DNA reads TGTGCCAGCAGCCCCAGGGGGGACAGGGAACTAGGACAGCCCCAGCATTTT.

This chain joins TRBV19 and TRBJ2-6; no firm D call. V was shortened by 6 bases and J by 0 bases, with 9 bases between the two germline ends. From germline, CDR1 is LNHDA and CDR2 SQIVND (reference sequence). The length of the CDR3 is 15 residues. The CDR3, as DNA: TGTGCCAGTAGAGTACAGAGCTCTGGGGCCAACGTCCTGACTTTC. Its translation: CASRVQSSGANVLTF.

This chain uses TRBV20-1 with TRBJ1-5; possible D gene TRBD1, 6 bases. V was shortened by 3 bases and J by 0 bases, with 9 bases between the two germline ends. This CDR3 comprises 14 residues. The germline gives CDR1 DFQATT, CDR2 SNEGSKA (reference sequence). Here the CDR3 DNA reads TGCAGTGCTAGTTACAGGGATAGCAATCAGCCCCAGCATTTT. This translates into CSASYRDSNQPQHF.

This clone was observed once. The genes are TRBV5-1 and TRBJ1-2, with 8 positions matching TRBD1. Trimming at V came to 4 bases and at J to 0 bases, leaving 5 bases not matched to a gene. Looked up from germline, CDR1 is SGHRS and CDR2 is YFSETQ. This CDR3 is built from 15 residues. The CDR3 nucleotides read TGCGCCAGCAGCACGGGACAGGACCCTAACTATGGCTACACCTTC. It specifies CASSTGQDPNYGYTF. Combining the CDR3 with reference TRBV5-1 and TRBJ1-2 gives the whole variable domain KAGVTQTPRYLIKTRGQQVTLSCSPISGHRSVSWYQQTPGQGLQFLFEYFSETQRNKGNFPGRFSGRQFSNSRSEMNVSTLELGDSALYLCASSTGQDPNYGYTFGSGTRLTVV.

This chain links TRBV7-3 with TRBJ1-2; TRBD1 matches 9 bases. Trimming removed 8 bases from V and 5 bases from J; junction bases left unmatched: 12. Per the germline V gene, CDR1 is SGHTA and CDR2 is FQGTGA. CDR3 length: 15 residues. CDR3 sequence: CASRPRAGTGYGYTF. The CDR3 DNA reads TGTGCCAGCCGACCCAGGGCTGGGACAGGGTATGGCTACACCTTC.